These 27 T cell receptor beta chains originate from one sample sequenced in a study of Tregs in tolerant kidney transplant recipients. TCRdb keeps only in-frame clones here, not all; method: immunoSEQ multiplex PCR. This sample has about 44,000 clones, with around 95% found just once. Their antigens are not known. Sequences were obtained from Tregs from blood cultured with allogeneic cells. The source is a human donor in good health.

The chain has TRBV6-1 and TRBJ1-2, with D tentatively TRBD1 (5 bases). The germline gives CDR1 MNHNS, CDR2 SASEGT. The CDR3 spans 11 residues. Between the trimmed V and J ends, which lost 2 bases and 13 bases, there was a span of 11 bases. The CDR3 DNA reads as TGTGCCAGCAGTGAACGGGGGATCTTCACCTTC. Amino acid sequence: CASSERGIFTF.

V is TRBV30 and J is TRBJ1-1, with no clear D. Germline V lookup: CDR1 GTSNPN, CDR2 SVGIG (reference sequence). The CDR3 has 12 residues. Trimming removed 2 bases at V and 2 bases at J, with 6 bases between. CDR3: CAWSPPNTEAFF. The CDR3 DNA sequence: TGTGCCTGGAGTCCACCAAACACTGAAGCTTTCTTT.

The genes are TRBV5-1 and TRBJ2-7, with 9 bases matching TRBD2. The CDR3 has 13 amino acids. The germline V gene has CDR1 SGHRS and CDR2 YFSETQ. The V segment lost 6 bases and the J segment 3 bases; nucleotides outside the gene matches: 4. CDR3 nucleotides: TGCGCCAGCACCCAAGCGGGAGGCTACGAGCAGTACTTC. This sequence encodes CASTQAGGYEQYF. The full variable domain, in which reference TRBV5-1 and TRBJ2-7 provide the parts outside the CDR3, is KAGVTQTPRYLIKTRGQQVTLSCSPISGHRSVSWYQQTPGQGLQFLFEYFSETQRNKGNFPGRFSGRQFSNSRSEMNVSTLELGDSALYLCASTQAGGYEQYFGPGTRLTVT.

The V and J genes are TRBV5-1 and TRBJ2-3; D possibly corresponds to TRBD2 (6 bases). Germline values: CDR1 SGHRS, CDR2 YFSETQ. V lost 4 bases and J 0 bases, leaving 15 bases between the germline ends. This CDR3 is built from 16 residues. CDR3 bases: TGCGCCAGCAGCGAAGCCCCTGCGGGGAGCACAGATACGCAGTATTTT. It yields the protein CASSEAPAGSTDTQYF.

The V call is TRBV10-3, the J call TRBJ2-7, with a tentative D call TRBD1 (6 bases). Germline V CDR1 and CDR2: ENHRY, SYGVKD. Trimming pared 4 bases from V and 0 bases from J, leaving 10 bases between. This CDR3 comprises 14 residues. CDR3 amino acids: CAISGGGSSYEQYF. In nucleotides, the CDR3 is TGTGCCATCAGTGGAGGGGGAAGCTCCTACGAGCAGTACTTC.

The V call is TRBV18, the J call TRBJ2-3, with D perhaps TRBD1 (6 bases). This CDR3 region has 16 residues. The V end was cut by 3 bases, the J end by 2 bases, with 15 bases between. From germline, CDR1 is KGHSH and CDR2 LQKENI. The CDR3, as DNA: TGTGCCAGCTCACCCCCGGGACACGAATACACAGATACGCAGTATTTT. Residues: CASSPPGHEYTDTQYF.

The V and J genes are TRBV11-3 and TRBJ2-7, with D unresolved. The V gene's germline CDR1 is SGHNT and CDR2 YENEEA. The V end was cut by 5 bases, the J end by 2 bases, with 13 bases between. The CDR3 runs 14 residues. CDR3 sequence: CASSKSGPPYEQYF. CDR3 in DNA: TGTGCCAGCAGCAAGTCCGGGCCCCCCTACGAGCAGTACTTC.

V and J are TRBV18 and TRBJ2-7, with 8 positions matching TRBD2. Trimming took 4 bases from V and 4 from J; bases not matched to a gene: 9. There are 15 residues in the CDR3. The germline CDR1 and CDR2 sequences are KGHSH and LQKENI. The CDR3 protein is CASSLKNGGEYEQYF. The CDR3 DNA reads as TGTGCCAGCTCACTGAAAAACGGGGGGGAGTACGAGCAGTACTTC.

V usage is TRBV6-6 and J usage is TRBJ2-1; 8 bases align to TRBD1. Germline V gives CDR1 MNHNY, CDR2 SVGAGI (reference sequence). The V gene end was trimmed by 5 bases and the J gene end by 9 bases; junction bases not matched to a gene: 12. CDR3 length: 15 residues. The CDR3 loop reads CASSDPDRVHGEQFF. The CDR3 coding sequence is TGTGCCAGCAGTGATCCGGACAGGGTTCATGGTGAGCAGTTCTTC.

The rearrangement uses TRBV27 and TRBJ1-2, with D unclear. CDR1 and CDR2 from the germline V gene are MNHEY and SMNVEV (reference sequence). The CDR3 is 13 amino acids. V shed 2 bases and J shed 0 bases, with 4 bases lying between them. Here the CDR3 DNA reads TGTGCCAGCAGTTTACGCGCTAACTATGGCTACACCTTC. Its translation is CASSLRANYGYTF.

The DNA for the CDR3 is TGTGCCAGCTCACCACTGACTTCCACTTACAATGAGCAGTTCTTC. It codes for CASSPLTSTYNEQFF. The V call is TRBV18, the J call TRBJ2-1; D remains ambiguous. Between the trimmed V and J ends, which lost 1 base and 4 bases, there was a span of 11 bases. The CDR3 length is 15 residues. CDR1 and CDR2 from the germline V gene are KGHSH and LQKENI.

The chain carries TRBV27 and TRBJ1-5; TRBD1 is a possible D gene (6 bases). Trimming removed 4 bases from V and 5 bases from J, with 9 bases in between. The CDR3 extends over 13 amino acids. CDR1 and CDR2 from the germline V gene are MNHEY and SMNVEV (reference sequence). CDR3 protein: CASSYREDQPQHF. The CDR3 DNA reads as TGTGCCAGCAGTTACAGGGAGGATCAGCCCCAGCATTTT.

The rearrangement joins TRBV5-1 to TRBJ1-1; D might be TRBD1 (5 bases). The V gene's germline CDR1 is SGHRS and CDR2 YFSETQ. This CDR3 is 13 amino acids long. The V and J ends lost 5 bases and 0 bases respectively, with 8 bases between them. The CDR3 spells CASRGTLNTEAFF. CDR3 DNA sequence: TGCGCCAGCAGAGGGACCTTGAACACTGAAGCTTTCTTT.

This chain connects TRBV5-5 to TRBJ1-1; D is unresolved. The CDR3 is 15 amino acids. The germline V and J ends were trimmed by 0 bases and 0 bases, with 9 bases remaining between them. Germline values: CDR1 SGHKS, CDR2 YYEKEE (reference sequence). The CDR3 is CASSLDPGMNTEAFF. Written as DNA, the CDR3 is TGTGCCAGCAGCTTGGACCCGGGTATGAACACTGAAGCTTTCTTT.

The DNA for the CDR3 is TGCGCCAGCAGCTTGGCTAGCGGGGGAAGCTCCTACGAGCAGTACTTC. It specifies CASSLASGGSSYEQYF. This chain connects TRBV5-1 to TRBJ2-7, with 10 bases lining up with TRBD2. J gave up 0 bases and V 0 bases, and 3 bases lay outside the gene matches. The CDR3 is 16 residues long. Germline CDR1 is SGHRS and CDR2 is YFSETQ.

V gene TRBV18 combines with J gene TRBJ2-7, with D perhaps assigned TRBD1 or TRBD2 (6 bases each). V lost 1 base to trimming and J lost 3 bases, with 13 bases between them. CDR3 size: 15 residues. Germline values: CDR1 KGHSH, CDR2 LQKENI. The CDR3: CASSPLDGGIYEQYF. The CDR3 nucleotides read TGTGCCAGCTCACCACTCGACGGGGGCATCTACGAGCAGTACTTC.

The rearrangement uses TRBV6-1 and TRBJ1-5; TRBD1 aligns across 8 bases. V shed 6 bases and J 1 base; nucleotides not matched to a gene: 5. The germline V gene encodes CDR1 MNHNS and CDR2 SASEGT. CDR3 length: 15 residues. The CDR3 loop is CASRGQGVSNQPQHF. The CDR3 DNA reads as TGTGCCAGCAGAGGACAGGGAGTAAGCAATCAGCCCCAGCATTTT.

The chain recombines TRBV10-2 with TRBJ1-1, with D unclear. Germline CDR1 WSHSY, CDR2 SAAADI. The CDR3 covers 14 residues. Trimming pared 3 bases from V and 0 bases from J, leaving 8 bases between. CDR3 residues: CASSDRPMNTEAFF. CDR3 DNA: TGCGCCAGCAGTGACCGCCCAATGAACACTGAAGCTTTCTTT.

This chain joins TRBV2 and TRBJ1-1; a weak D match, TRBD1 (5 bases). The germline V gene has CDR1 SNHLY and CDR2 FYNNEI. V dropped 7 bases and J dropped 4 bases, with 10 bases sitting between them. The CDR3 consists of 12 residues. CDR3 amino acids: CASMAGITEAFF. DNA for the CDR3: TGTGCCAGCATGGCAGGGATCACTGAAGCTTTCTTT.

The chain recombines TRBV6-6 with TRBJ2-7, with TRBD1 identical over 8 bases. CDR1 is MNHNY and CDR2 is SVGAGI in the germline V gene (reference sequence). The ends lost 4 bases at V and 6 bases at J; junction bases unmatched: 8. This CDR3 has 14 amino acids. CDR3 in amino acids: CASSLQGDLGEQYF. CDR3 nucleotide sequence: TGTGCCAGCAGTTTACAGGGGGACCTAGGCGAGCAGTACTTC.

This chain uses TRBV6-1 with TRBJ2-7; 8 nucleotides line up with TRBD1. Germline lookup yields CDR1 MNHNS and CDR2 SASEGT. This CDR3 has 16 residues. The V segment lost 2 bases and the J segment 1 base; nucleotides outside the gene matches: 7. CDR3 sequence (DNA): TGTGCCAGCAGTGAATCGGGGACAGGCTGGTCCTACGAGCAGTACTTC. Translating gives CASSESGTGWSYEQYF.

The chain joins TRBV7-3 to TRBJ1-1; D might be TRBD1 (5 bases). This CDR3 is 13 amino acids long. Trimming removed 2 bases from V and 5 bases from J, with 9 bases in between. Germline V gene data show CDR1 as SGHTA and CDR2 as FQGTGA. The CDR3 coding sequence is TGTGCCAGCAGCTTAGTTGAGGGGACTGAAGCTTTCTTT. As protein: CASSLVEGTEAFF.

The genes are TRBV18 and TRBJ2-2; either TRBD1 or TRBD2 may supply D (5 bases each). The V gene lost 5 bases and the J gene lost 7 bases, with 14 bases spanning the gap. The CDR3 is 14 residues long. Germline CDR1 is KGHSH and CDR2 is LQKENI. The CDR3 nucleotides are TGTGCCAGCTCAAGCCCCAGGGACGGCGGGGAGCTGTTTTTT. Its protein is CASSSPRDGGELFF. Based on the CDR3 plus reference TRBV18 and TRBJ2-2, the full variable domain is NAGVMQNPRHLVRRRGQEARLRCSPMKGHSHVYWYRQLPEEGLKFMVYLQKENIIDESGMPKERFSAEFPKEGPSILRIQQVVRGDSAAYFCASSSPRDGGELFFGEGSRLTVL.

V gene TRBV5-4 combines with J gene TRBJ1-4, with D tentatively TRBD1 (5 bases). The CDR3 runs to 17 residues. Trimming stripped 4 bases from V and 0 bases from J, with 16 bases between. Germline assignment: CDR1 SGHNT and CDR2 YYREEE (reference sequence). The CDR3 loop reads CASSAGGGSATNEKLFF. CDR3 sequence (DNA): TGTGCCAGCAGCGCCGGCGGGGGGAGTGCAACTAATGAAAAACTGTTTTTT.

The CDR3 here is CASSASLASQETQYF. The CDR3 coding sequence is TGTGCCAGCTCAGCTTCCCTAGCGAGCCAAGAGACCCAGTACTTC. The genes are TRBV18 and TRBJ2-5; weak D call: TRBD2 (6 bases). The CDR3 runs 15 residues. Germline V CDR1 and CDR2: KGHSH, LQKENI. The V end lost 5 bases, the J end lost 1 base, and 14 bases lay between the germline ends.

The CDR3: CASSLAGSGELFF. CDR3 in DNA: TGTGCCAGCAGCTTAGCAGGGAGCGGGGAGCTGTTTTTT. The gene calls are TRBV7-6 and TRBJ2-2; TRBD2 is a possible D gene (5 bases). Trimming removed 0 bases at V and 7 bases at J, with 6 bases between. The CDR3 runs 13 residues. Looked up from germline, CDR1 is SGHVS and CDR2 is FNYEAQ. The variable domain in full, with the rest retrieved from reference TRBV7-6 and TRBJ2-2, is GAGVSQSPRYKVTKRGQDVALRCDPISGHVSLYWYRQALGQGPEFLTYFNYEAQQDKSGLPNDRFSAERPEGSISTLTIQRTEQRDSAMYRCASSLAGSGELFFGEGSRLTVL.

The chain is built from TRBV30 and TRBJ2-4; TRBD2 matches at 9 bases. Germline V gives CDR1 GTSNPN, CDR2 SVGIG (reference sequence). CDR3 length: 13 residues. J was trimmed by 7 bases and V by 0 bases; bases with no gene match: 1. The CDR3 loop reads CAWSVGLANIQYF. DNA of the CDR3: TGTGCCTGGAGTGTAGGACTAGCGAACATTCAGTACTTC.